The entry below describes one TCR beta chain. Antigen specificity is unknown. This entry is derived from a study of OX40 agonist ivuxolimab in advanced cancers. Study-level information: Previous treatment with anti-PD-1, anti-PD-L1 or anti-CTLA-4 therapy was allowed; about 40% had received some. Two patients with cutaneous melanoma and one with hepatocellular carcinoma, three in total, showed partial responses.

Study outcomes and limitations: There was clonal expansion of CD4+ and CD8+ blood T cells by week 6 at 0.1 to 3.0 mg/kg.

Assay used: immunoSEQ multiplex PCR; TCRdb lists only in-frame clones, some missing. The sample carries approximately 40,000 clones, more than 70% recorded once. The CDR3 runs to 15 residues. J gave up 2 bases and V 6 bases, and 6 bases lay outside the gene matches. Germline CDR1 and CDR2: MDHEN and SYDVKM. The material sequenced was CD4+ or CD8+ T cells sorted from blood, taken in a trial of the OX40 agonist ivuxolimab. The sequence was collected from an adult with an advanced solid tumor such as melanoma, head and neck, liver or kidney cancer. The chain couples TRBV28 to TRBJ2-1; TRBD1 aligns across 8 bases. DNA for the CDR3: TGTGCCAGCAGCTCCGACAGGGGTACCTACAATGAGCAGTTCTTC. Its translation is CASSSDRGTYNEQFF.